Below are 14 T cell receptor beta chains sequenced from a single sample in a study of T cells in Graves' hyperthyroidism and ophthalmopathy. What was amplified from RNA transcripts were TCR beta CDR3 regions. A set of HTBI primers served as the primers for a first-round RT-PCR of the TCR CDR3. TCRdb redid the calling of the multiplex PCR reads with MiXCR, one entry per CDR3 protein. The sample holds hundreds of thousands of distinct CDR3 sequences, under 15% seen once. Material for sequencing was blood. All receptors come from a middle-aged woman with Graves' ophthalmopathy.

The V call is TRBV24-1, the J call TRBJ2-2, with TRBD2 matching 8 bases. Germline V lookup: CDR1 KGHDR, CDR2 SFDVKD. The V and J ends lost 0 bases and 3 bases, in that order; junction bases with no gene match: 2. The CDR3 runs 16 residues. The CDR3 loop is CATSDLNSGDTGELFF. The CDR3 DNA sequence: TGTGCCACCAGTGATTTGAATAGCGGGGACACCGGGGAGCTGTTTTTT.

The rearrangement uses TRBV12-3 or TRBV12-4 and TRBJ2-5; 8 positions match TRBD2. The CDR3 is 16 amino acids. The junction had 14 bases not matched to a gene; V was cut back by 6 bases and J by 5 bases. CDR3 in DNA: TGTGCCAGCAGCCTATCAGGCGGGGGGCCCGGGGAGACCCAGTACTTC. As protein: CASSLSGGGPGETQYF.

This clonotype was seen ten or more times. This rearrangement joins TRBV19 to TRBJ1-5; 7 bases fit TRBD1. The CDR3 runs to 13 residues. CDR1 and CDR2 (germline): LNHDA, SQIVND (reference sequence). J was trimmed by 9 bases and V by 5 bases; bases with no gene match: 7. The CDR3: CASSRQGAGPQHF. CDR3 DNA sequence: TGTGCCAGTAGTCGACAGGGAGCGGGGCCCCAGCATTTT.

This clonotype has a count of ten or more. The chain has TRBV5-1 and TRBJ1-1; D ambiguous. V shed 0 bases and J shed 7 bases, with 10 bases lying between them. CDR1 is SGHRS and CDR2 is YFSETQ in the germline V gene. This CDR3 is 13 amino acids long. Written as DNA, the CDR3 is TGCGCCAGCAGCTTGGGGAGCGAGAGTGAAGCTTTCTTT. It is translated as CASSLGSESEAFF.

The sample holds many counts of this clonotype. The CDR3 loop is CASSFTGTAQNTEAFF. Written as DNA, the CDR3 is TGTGCCAGCTCATTTACCGGGACGGCCCAGAACACTGAAGCTTTCTTT. This sequence joins TRBV18 and TRBJ1-1; tentatively, D is TRBD1 (5 bases). CDR1 KGHSH and CDR2 LQKENI come from the germline V gene. This CDR3 contains 16 residues. Trimming left V 5 bases short and J 1 base short, with 17 bases between.

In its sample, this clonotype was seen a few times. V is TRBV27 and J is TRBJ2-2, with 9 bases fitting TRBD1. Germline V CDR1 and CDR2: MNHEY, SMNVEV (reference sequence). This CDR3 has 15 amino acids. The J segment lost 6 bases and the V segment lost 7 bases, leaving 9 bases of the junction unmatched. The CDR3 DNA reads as TGTGCCAGCAAGGCCGGGACAGGGAGTTCCGGGGAGCTGTTTTTT. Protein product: CASKAGTGSSGELFF.

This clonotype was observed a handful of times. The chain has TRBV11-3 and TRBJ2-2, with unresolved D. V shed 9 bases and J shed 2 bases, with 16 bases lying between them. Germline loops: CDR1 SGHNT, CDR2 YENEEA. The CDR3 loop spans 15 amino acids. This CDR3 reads CASSRTATNTGELFF. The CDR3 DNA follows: TGTGCCAGTTCCCGTACAGCTACAAACACCGGGGAGCTGTTTTTT.

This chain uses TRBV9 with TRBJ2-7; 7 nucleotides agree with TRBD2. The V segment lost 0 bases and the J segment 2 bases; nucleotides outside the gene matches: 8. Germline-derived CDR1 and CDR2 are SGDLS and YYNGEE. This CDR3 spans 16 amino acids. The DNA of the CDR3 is TGTGCCAGCAGCGTAGCCCCTTTCGCGGGAGCCTACGAGCAGTACTTC. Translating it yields CASSVAPFAGAYEQYF.

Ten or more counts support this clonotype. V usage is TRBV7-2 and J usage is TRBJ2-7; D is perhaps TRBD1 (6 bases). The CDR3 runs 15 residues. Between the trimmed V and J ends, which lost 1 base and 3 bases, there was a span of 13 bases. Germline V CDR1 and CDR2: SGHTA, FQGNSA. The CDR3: CASSLDRDWRYEQYF. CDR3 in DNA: TGTGCCAGCAGCTTAGACAGGGATTGGCGCTACGAGCAGTACTTC.

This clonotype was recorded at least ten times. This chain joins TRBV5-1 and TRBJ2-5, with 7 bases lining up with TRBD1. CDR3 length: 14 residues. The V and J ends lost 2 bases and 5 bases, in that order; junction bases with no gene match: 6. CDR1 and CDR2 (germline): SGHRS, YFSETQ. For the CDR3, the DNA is TGCGCCAGCAGCTTACAGGGGAATGGGGAGACCCAGTACTTC. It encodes CASSLQGNGETQYF.

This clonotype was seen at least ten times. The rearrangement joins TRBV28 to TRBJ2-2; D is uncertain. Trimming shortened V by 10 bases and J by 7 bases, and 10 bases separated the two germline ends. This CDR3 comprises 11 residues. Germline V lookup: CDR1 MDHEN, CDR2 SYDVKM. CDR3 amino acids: CATTTDGELFF. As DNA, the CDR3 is TGTGCCACCACCACTGACGGGGAGCTGTTTTTT.

CDR3 amino acids: CASSLGSSGSIQYF. The CDR3 DNA is TGCGCCAGCAGCTTAGGGTCGTCAGGGAGCATTCAGTACTTC. The chain employs TRBV5-1 and TRBJ2-4; the D call may be TRBD1 or TRBD2 (5 bases each). Per the germline V gene, CDR1 is SGHRS and CDR2 is YFSETQ. The CDR3 is 14 residues long. Trimming shortened V by 2 bases and J by 9 bases, and 15 bases separated the two germline ends. The whole variable domain, filled in from reference TRBV5-1 and TRBJ2-4, reads KAGVTQTPRYLIKTRGQQVTLSCSPISGHRSVSWYQQTPGQGLQFLFEYFSETQRNKGNFPGRFSGRQFSNSRSEMNVSTLELGDSALYLCASSLGSSGSIQYFGAGTRLSVL.

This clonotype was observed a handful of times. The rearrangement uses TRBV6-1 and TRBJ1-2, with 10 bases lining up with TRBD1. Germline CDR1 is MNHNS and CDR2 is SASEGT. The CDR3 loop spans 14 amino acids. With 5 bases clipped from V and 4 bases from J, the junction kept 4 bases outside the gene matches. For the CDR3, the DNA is TGTGCCAGCAGTAAGGGACAGGGGCCCTATGGCTACACCTTC. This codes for CASSKGQGPYGYTF.

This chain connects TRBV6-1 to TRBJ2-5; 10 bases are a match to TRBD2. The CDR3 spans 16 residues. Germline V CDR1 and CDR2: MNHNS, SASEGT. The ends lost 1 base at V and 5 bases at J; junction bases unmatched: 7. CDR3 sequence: CASSEGLAGGGETQYF. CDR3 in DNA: TGTGCCAGCAGTGAAGGGTTAGCGGGGGGCGGGGAGACCCAGTACTTC.